This T cell receptor (beta chain) was captured in a study of cytomegalovirus exposure and HLA in healthy donors. A remark on this clone: No antigen is known for it.

Though probably carrying unrecorded immune exposures, donors were nominally healthy at sampling. Notes on the study in general: A later analysis associated some 16,000 TCR beta sequences with HLA alleles at a 0.05 false discovery rate. One later analysis reportedly identified an Asian-associated ancestry cluster that showed fewer N-insertions than the roughly 700-donor mean.

60 Vbeta and 13 Jbeta primers were used in PCR. Generated by immunoSEQ multiplex PCR, the TCRdb table keeps only in-frame clones and is missing some. The sample has some 120,000 clones, more than 65% seen once; the top ten hold 9.5% to 13%. The specimen was PBMCs. This TCR came from a middle-aged man in good health and CMV-seropositive.

CDR3 DNA sequence: TGCGCCAGCAGCCGAACAGGGATGAACACTGAAGCTTTCTTT. It translates to CASSRTGMNTEAFF. The chain recombines TRBV4-3 with TRBJ1-1; D possibly corresponds to TRBD1 (6 bases). Germline CDR1 and CDR2: LGHNA and YSLEER. Trimming took off 4 bases at V and 0 bases at J, with 9 bases between the two ends. The CDR3 covers 14 residues.